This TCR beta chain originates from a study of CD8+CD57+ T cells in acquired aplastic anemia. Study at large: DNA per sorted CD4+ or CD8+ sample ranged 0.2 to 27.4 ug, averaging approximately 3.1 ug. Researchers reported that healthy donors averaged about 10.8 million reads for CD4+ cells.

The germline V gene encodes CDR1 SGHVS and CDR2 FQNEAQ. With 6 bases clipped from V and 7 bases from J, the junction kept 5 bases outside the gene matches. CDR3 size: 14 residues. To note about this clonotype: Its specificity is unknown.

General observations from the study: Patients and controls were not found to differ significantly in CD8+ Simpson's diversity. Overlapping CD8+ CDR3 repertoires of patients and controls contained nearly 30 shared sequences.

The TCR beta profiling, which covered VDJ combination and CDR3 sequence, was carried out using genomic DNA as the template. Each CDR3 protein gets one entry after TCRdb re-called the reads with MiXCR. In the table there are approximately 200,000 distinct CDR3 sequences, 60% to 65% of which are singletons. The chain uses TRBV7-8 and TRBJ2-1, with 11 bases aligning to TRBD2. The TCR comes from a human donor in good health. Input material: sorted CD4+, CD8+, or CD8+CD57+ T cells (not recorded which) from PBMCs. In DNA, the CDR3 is TGTGCCAGCAGGTGGACTAGCGGGCAGAATGAGCAGTTCTTC. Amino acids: CASRWTSGQNEQFF.